This TCR beta chain was retrieved from a study of human T cells and chemical hapten exposure (dated by TCRdb to about 2021). Describing the broader study: For sensitization, 2% DPC in acetone was applied to a roughly 2 cm by roughly 2 cm area of upper inner arm skin. This study followed changes in the peripheral blood TCR repertoire in vivo during primary and secondary sensitization of alopecia patients to the hapten diphenylcyclopropenone (DPC). Patch testing was done on the upper back using Finn chambers containing 0.01% DPC, and results were scored after 6 days according to International Contact Dermatitis Research Group standards. The libraries were sequenced as a pool, and the TCR yield per sample differed mostly because of small variations in library volumes within the pool. Blood samples were taken from patients before sensitization (week 0) and then at 2, 6 and about 24 weeks after DPC sensitization. For TCR sequencing, blood came from 25 to 35 alopecia patients at anywhere from one to four time points (pre-sensitization, 2, 6 and 24 weeks). Throughout the study period of 20 to 30 weeks, patients also received therapeutic DPC doses to the scalp every week. Most of the patients in the cohort were female, and the cohort covered alopecia areata with under or over 50% scalp involvement, alopecia totalis and alopecia universalis. Summary of the overall study and its limitations: Compared with pre-sensitization or healthy control sets, expanded TCRs formed significantly more large CDR3 similarity clusters, which is consistent with antigen-driven responses. After repeated subsampling, changes were observed in the strength of the expansion versus patch-test correlation and in the threshold at which the correlation became significant. Patch test score correlated positively with the number of PT1 expanded TCRs, reaching significance at thresholds 8, 16 and 32 but not at 4. Because every patient had alopecia, a presumed autoimmune disease, the patients' immune response might differ from that of healthy individuals. The number of TCRs above 1 in 1000 frequency did not change with DPC sensitization; there was no evidence of global repertoire structure alterations.

Libraries were prepared through RACE. The reads were generated on a NextSeq 500. During library preparation, unique molecular identifiers were attached to individual cDNA molecules so that TCRs could be counted in a quantitative, reproducible way. For every blood RNA sample, sequencing covered both the TCR alpha and TCR beta chains. The paper's processing steps were these. Samples had a median of roughly 100,000 TCRs, with a range from roughly 23,224 to 700,000. The Decombinator software suite was used to annotate V, J and CDR3 in the TCR reads. For the PS versus PT1 abundance plots, all samples were subsampled to the same number of TCRs (28,000). Expanded TCRs were defined as absent before sensitization and observed at least eight times at the 2-week time point. The raw public reads went through TCRdb reprocessing: fastp at Q25, MiXCR clone calling, in-frame beta chains kept. Rows with one shared CDR3 protein collapse into an entry with the most common genes and DNA. The authors' filters were not applied to this entry. This sample lists approximately 160,000 distinct CDR3 sequences; 25% to 35% were detected once. The top ten clones comprise 2.1% of the sample.

In light of the paper, this sample's time point label describes: patch test 3, about 24 weeks after DPC sensitization. Read against the paper, the sample's treatment or condition label means: therapeutic diphenylcyclopropenone sensitization with weekly scalp DPC. At each patch-test visit, blood was drawn before the patch test was applied. Patients were eligible if aged 18 to 70, diagnosed with alopecia and judged suitable for DPC therapy, and pregnant patients were excluded. Unfractionated whole blood was collected in Tempus Blood RNA tubes, and total RNA was extracted from that blood. Of note for this clonotype: Its antigen is currently not known. No qualities accompany the bases; no much larger clone lies one base away.

The source of this sequence is a woman between 18 and 29 years old with alopecia areata. Some clones in this sample may be carry-over from other donors' samples. The source was whole blood, collected in connection with sensitization to the hapten diphenylcyclopropenone (DPC).

CDR3 region: CASTGTYNQPQHF. The DNA is TGTGCCAGCACCGGGACTTATAATCAGCCCCAGCATTTT. The receptor chain draws on TRBV12-3 or TRBV12-4 and TRBJ1-5; possibly the D gene is TRBD1, per 5 matching bases. The CDR3 spans 13 residues, from the cysteine through the phenylalanine. The sequence is cut down to CDR3 DNA, 39 bases in frame from base 1. V gives up 7 bases and J gives up 4 bases, and the segment between their germline ends measures 11 bases.